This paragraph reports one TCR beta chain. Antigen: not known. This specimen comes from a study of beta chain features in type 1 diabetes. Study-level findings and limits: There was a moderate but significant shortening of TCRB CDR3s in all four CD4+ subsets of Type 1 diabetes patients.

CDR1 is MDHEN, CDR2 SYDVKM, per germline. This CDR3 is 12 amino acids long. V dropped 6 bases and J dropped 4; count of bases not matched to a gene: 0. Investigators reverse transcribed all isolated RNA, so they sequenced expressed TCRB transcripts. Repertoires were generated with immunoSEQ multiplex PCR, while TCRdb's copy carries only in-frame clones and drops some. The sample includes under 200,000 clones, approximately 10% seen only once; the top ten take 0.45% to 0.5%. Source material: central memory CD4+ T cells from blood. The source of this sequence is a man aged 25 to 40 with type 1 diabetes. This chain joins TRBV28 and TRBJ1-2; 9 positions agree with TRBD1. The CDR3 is CASRTGGYGYTF. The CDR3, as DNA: TGTGCCAGCAGGACAGGGGGCTATGGCTACACCTTC.